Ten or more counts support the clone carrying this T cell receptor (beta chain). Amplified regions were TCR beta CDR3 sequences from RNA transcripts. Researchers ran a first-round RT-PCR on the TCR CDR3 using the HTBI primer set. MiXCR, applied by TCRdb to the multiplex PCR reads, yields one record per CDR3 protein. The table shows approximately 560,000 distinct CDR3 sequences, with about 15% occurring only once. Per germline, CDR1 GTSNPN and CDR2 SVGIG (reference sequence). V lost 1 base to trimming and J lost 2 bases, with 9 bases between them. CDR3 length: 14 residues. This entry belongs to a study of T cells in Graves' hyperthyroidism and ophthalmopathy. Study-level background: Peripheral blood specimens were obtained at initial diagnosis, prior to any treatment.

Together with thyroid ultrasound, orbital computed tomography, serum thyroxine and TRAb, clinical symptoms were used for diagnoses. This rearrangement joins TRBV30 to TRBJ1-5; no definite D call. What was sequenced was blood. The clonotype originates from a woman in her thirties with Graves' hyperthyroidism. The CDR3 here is CAWSDKGRNQPQHF. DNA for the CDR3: TGTGCCTGGAGTGACAAGGGCCGCAATCAGCCCCAGCATTTT.